This passage covers 32 T cell receptor beta chains from one sample sequenced in a study of beta chain features in type 1 diabetes. The sequenced template was cDNA made from the entire isolated RNA. TCRdb keeps only in-frame clones here, not all; method: immunoSEQ multiplex PCR. The sample yields under 200,000 clones, 7.5% to 10% seen once. Material for sequencing was central memory CD4+ T cells from blood. The receptors here all came from a woman aged 18 to 35 in good health.

The J gene is TRBJ2-5, the V gene TRBV9; the D gene is possibly TRBD2 (7 bases). The germline V and J ends were trimmed by 0 bases and 4 bases, with 16 bases remaining between them. The CDR3 runs to 16 residues. CDR1 and CDR2 from the germline V gene are SGDLS and YYNGEE. The CDR3 protein is CASSVGGGARSETQYF. As DNA, the CDR3 is TGTGCCAGCAGCGTAGGAGGGGGGGCTAGGTCAGAGACCCAGTACTTC.

This clone was found a few times. This chain joins TRBV19 and TRBJ1-5, with D tentatively TRBD1 (5 bases). Between the trimmed V and J ends, which lost 5 bases and 5 bases, there was a span of 13 bases. This CDR3 is 14 amino acids long. From germline, CDR1 is LNHDA and CDR2 SQIVND (reference sequence). The CDR3 loop reads CASSVDSGDQPQHF. Here the CDR3 DNA reads TGTGCCAGTAGTGTCGACAGTGGTGATCAGCCCCAGCATTTT.

This clone has only a few counts. DNA of the CDR3: TGTGCCAGACGGACAGGGGGCGCGAAATTTCAGCCCCAGCATTTT. As protein: CARRTGGAKFQPQHF. The chain has TRBV6-8 and TRBJ1-5, with 11 positions matching TRBD1. Germline V gene lookup returns CDR1 MNHGY and CDR2 SAAAGT. The junction had 10 bases not matched to a gene; V was cut back by 9 bases and J by 6 bases. The CDR3 runs to 15 residues.

This clone was seen a few times. This chain uses TRBV30 with TRBJ2-2, with D tentatively TRBD1 (6 bases). The CDR3 sequence is 14 residues long. Germline CDR1 reads GTSNPN; CDR2 reads SVGIG (reference sequence). Trimming took 3 bases from V and 8 from J, leaving 16 bases between them. CDR3 residues: CAWSPGHLVGELFF. The CDR3 bases are TGTGCCTGGAGCCCGGGACACCTGGTTGGGGAGCTGTTTTTT.

This clone was seen only a few times. The chain joins TRBV9 to TRBJ2-5, with a tentative D call TRBD2 (7 bases). Trimming removed 3 bases at V and 9 bases at J, with 12 bases between. This CDR3 is 12 amino acids long. Germline V lookup: CDR1 SGDLS, CDR2 YYNGEE. The CDR3 is CASSGQGRAQYF. The DNA of the CDR3 is TGTGCCAGCAGCGGCCAGGGGAGGGCCCAGTACTTC.

The table lists this clone with a few counts. The chain recombines TRBV7-3 with TRBJ2-3; 7 bases align to TRBD2. Germline CDR1 reads SGHTA; CDR2 reads FQGTGA. This CDR3 has 13 amino acids. J gave up 5 bases and V 5 bases, and 4 bases lay outside the gene matches. The CDR3 coding sequence is TGTGCCAGCAGCCCAGGACTAGTAGATACGCAGTATTTT. It translates to CASSPGLVDTQYF.

The J gene is TRBJ1-1, the V gene TRBV7-2, with D possibly matching TRBD1 (6 bases). Trimming removed 4 bases from V and 4 bases from J, with 16 bases in between. CDR3 length: 15 residues. Per germline, CDR1 SGHTA and CDR2 FQGNSA. In nucleotides, the CDR3 is TGTGCCAGCAGCTCCAGCCCCGGCAGGGGCACTGAAGCTTTCTTT. Translated: CASSSSPGRGTEAFF.

The gene calls are TRBV18 and TRBJ2-1, with 10 bases aligning to TRBD2. Germline values: CDR1 KGHSH, CDR2 LQKENI. The length of the CDR3 is 13 residues. With V trimmed by 4 bases and J by 12 bases, 6 bases remained unmatched. CDR3 loop: CASSLGLAAGQFF. The CDR3 nucleotides read TGTGCCAGCTCACTAGGACTAGCGGCTGGGCAGTTCTTC. Full variable domain (remainder filled in from reference TRBV18 and TRBJ2-1): NAGVMQNPRHLVRRRGQEARLRCSPMKGHSHVYWYRQLPEEGLKFMVYLQKENIIDESGMPKERFSAEFPKEGPSILRIQQVVRGDSAAYFCASSLGLAAGQFFGPGTRLTVL.

The chain has TRBV5-1 and TRBJ1-4, with D unresolved. V shed 0 bases and J shed 11 bases, with 14 bases lying between them. CDR1 SGHRS and CDR2 YFSETQ come from the germline V gene. The CDR3 runs to 14 residues. Here the CDR3 DNA reads TGCGCCAGCAGCTTGGAGGGTTTCGGGAGGAAACTGTTTTTT. Protein: CASSLEGFGRKLFF.

This rearrangement joins TRBV11-2 to TRBJ1-1; D is unclear. The CDR3 spans 13 residues. CDR1 and CDR2 from the germline V gene are SGHAT and FQNNGV. Trimming removed 3 bases from V and 4 bases from J, with 9 bases in between. The CDR3 region is CASSFNRVTEAFF. CDR3 bases: TGTGCCAGCAGCTTTAATCGGGTCACTGAAGCTTTCTTT. Complete variable domain (other parts from reference TRBV11-2 and TRBJ1-1): EAGVAQSPRYKIIEKRQSVAFWCNPISGHATLYWYQQILGQGPKLLIQFQNNGVVDDSQLPKDRFSAERLKGVDSTLKIQPAKLEDSAVYLCASSFNRVTEAFFGQGTRLTVV.

The CDR3 is CASSLETSGIDEQFF. CDR3 coding DNA: TGTGCCAGCAGTTTGGAGACTAGCGGCATCGATGAGCAGTTCTTC. This chain uses TRBV28 with TRBJ2-1; 9 bases line up with TRBD2. Germline loops: CDR1 MDHEN, CDR2 SYDVKM. Germline trimming cut 3 bases from V and 8 bases from J; bases unmatched to any gene: 8. The CDR3 runs 15 residues.

The chain uses TRBV19 and TRBJ2-6; possible D gene TRBD1, 5 bases. The V end was cut by 5 bases, the J end by 0 bases, with 5 bases between. Germline-derived CDR1 and CDR2 are LNHDA and SQIVND (reference sequence). This CDR3 is 14 amino acids long. Here the CDR3 DNA reads TGTGCCAGTAGTGACAGCTCTGGGGCCAACGTCCTGACTTTC. It encodes CASSDSSGANVLTF.

This clone appeared a few times. The V gene is TRBV6-6, the J gene TRBJ2-7, with D possibly TRBD1 on 6 matching bases. V lost 5 bases, J lost 8 bases, and 10 bases lay in between. CDR3 size: 11 residues. CDR1 and CDR2 (germline): MNHNY, SVGAGI (reference sequence). CDR3: CASSLGTKQYF. The CDR3 region has the DNA TGTGCCAGCAGTCTCGGGACAAAGCAGTACTTC.

This clone was counted a few times. V gene TRBV27 combines with J gene TRBJ2-7; 7 bases agree with TRBD1. V lost 0 bases and J lost 3; bases outside the gene matches: 11. This CDR3 is built from 17 residues. CDR1 is MNHEY and CDR2 is SMNVEV in the germline V gene (reference sequence). DNA for the CDR3: TGTGCCAGCAGTTTATCGTCCGGGACAGTTCTCCTCTACGAGCAGTACTTC. Protein sequence: CASSLSSGTVLLYEQYF.

This clone was counted between two and nine times. The chain has TRBV2 and TRBJ2-5; 9 positions agree with TRBD1. CDR1 SNHLY and CDR2 FYNNEI come from the germline V gene. The ends lost 7 bases at V and 0 bases at J; junction bases unmatched: 3. There are 14 residues in the CDR3. CDR3 sequence reads: CASITGGHQETQYF. The CDR3 DNA reads as TGTGCCAGCATCACAGGGGGCCACCAAGAGACCCAGTACTTC. Based on the CDR3 plus reference TRBV2 and TRBJ2-5, the full variable domain is EPEVTQTPSHQVTQMGQEVILRCVPISNHLYFYWYRQILGQKVEFLVSFYNNEISEKSEIFDDQFSVERPDGSNFTLKIRSTKLEDSAMYFCASITGGHQETQYFGPGTRLLVL.

This clone was detected a few times. The chain carries TRBV7-2 and TRBJ2-5; D perhaps matches TRBD2 (7 bases). Deletions cut 0 bases from V and 4 bases from J, with 15 bases between. CDR3 size: 16 residues. Germline loops: CDR1 SGHTA, CDR2 FQGNSA. The CDR3 here is CASSLARPGEGETQYF. In DNA form, the CDR3 reads TGTGCCAGCAGCTTAGCCCGGCCAGGGGAGGGAGAGACCCAGTACTTC. The variable domain in full, with the rest retrieved from reference TRBV7-2 and TRBJ2-5, is GAGVSQSPSNKVTEKGKDVELRCDPISGHTALYWYRQSLGQGLEFLIYFQGNSAPDKSGLPSDRFSAERTGGSVSTLTIQRTQQEDSAVYLCASSLARPGEGETQYFGPGTRLLVL.

The genes are TRBV4-1 and TRBJ2-3; 7 bases align to TRBD2. Germline assignment: CDR1 MGHRA and CDR2 YSYEKL. The CDR3 covers 15 residues. V dropped 1 base and J dropped 2; count of bases not matched to a gene: 3. CDR3 region: CASSQGTSDTDTQYF. CDR3 DNA sequence: TGCGCCAGCAGCCAAGGAACTAGCGACACAGATACGCAGTATTTT.

The chain recombines TRBV4-2 with TRBJ2-2; the D gene is possibly TRBD2 (6 bases). CDR3 length: 15 amino acids. Germline V gene sequence: CDR1 LGHNA, CDR2 YNFKEQ. V dropped 1 base and J dropped 5 bases, with 11 bases sitting between them. CDR3 protein: CASSQVDGGTGELFF. As DNA, the CDR3 is TGTGCCAGCAGCCAAGTAGACGGAGGGACCGGGGAGCTGTTTTTT.

V is TRBV30 and J is TRBJ1-2, with D perhaps TRBD1 (5 bases). V was pared by 3 bases and J by 8 bases, with 13 bases between. The germline CDR1 and CDR2 sequences are GTSNPN and SVGIG (reference sequence). The CDR3 has 12 amino acids. The CDR3 bases are TGTGCCTGGAGACCAGGCTCAGGGGGCTACACCTTC. It is translated as CAWRPGSGGYTF. Variable domain in full (rest from reference TRBV30 and TRBJ1-2): SQTIHQWPATLVQPVGSPLSLECTVEGTSNPNLYWYRQAAGRGLQLLFYSVGIGQISSEVPQNLSASRPQDRQFILSSKKLLLSDSGFYLCAWRPGSGGYTFGSGTRLTVV.

CDR3 loop: CASRAGTSPTDTQYF. The CDR3 region has the DNA TGTGCCAGCAGAGCCGGGACTAGCCCCACAGATACGCAGTATTTT. The chain couples TRBV2 to TRBJ2-3; TRBD2 matches 9 bases. This CDR3 is built from 15 residues. After removal of 6 bases from V and 2 bases from J, the junction contained 6 bases not matched to a gene. Looked up from germline, CDR1 is SNHLY and CDR2 is FYNNEI. The full variable domain, completed using reference TRBV2 and TRBJ2-3, is EPEVTQTPSHQVTQMGQEVILRCVPISNHLYFYWYRQILGQKVEFLVSFYNNEISEKSEIFDDQFSVERPDGSNFTLKIRSTKLEDSAMYFCASRAGTSPTDTQYFGPGTRLTVL.

This clone was counted between two and nine times. V is TRBV9 and J is TRBJ1-1; TRBD1 might be the D (5 bases). The CDR3 sequence is 17 residues long. V was trimmed by 0 bases and J by 6 bases, leaving 21 bases between them. Germline loops: CDR1 SGDLS, CDR2 YYNGEE. The CDR3: CASSVGGLGSGQAEAFF. The CDR3 DNA is TGTGCCAGCAGCGTAGGGGGACTCGGGTCCGGGCAGGCTGAAGCTTTCTTT.

The genes are TRBV5-1 and TRBJ2-2; 8 positions agree with TRBD2. This CDR3 has 15 amino acids. In germline, CDR1 is SGHRS, CDR2 YFSETQ. V shed 0 bases, J shed 3 bases, and the junction held 1 base outside the gene matches. CDR3 amino acids: CASSLAGGDTGELFF. As DNA, the CDR3 is TGCGCCAGCAGCTTGGCGGGAGGGGACACCGGGGAGCTGTTTTTT.

The sample holds a few counts of this clone. This sequence joins TRBV27 and TRBJ2-5; possible D gene TRBD2, 6 bases. The CDR3 contains 14 residues. The V and J ends lost 7 bases and 5 bases respectively, with 17 bases between them. Germline V gene lookup returns CDR1 MNHEY and CDR2 SMNVEV (reference sequence). The CDR3 protein is CASKTVRGSETQYF. Written as DNA, the CDR3 is TGTGCCAGCAAAACAGTGCGGGGTTCGGAGACCCAGTACTTC.

This chain's CDR3 is CASEGGQRQYF. Written as DNA, the CDR3 is TGTGCCAGCGAGGGGGGACAGCGGCAGTATTTT. The chain couples TRBV7-9 to TRBJ2-3, with a tentative D call TRBD1 (7 bases). This CDR3 is built from 11 residues. Germline V gene data show CDR1 as SEHNR and CDR2 as FQNEAQ (reference sequence). V was cut by 8 bases and J by 11 bases, with 14 bases left in between.

This clone was seen at least ten times. This chain links TRBV5-1 with TRBJ1-4, with 8 bases identical to TRBD1. With 1 base clipped from V and 6 bases from J, the junction kept 5 bases outside the gene matches. CDR1 is SGHRS, CDR2 YFSETQ, per germline. CDR3 length equals 15 residues. The CDR3 DNA reads TGCGCCAGCAGCTTGAATTCAGGGGGCGATGAAAAACTGTTTTTT. Translating gives CASSLNSGGDEKLFF. The full variable domain, in which reference TRBV5-1 and TRBJ1-4 provide the parts outside the CDR3, is KAGVTQTPRYLIKTRGQQVTLSCSPISGHRSVSWYQQTPGQGLQFLFEYFSETQRNKGNFPGRFSGRQFSNSRSEMNVSTLELGDSALYLCASSLNSGGDEKLFFGSGTQLSVL.

Notes on this clone: The junction shows a germline mismatch at one end, possibly a read error. The chain combines TRBV11-2 with TRBJ2-7; 10 nucleotides agree with TRBD1. The CDR3 length is 16 residues. Germline lookup yields CDR1 SGHAT and CDR2 FQNNGV. The CDR3 spells CASSRTFVTGGYEQYF. In DNA form, the CDR3 reads TGTGCCAGCAGCCGGACCTTCGTGACAGGGGGCTACGAACAGTACTTC. Together with reference TRBV11-2 and TRBJ2-7, the CDR3 gives the full variable domain: EAGVAQSPRYKIIEKRQSVAFWCNPISGHATLYWYQQILGQGPKLLIQFQNNGVVDDSQLPKDRFSAERLKGVDSTLKIQPAKLEDSAVYLCASSRTFVTGGYEQYFGPGTRLTVT.

V and J are TRBV29-1 and TRBJ2-2, with 8 bases fitting TRBD2. V shed 8 bases and J 7 bases; nucleotides not matched to a gene: 6. Per the germline V gene, CDR1 is SQVTM and CDR2 is ANQGSEA. The CDR3 is made up of 12 amino acids. The CDR3 protein is CSQGLEVGELFF. The CDR3 region has the DNA TGCAGCCAGGGACTAGAGGTCGGGGAGCTGTTTTTT.

This clone has ten or more counts. The V call is TRBV4-1, the J call TRBJ2-1; 10 bases are a match to TRBD1. After removal of 2 bases from V and 7 bases from J, the junction contained 5 bases not matched to a gene. The germline gives CDR1 MGHRA, CDR2 YSYEKL. The CDR3 is 15 residues long. CDR3 loop: CASSQPTDRGNEQFF. The DNA for the CDR3 is TGCGCCAGCAGCCAACCAACGGACAGGGGGAATGAGCAGTTCTTC.

The chain recombines TRBV5-4 with TRBJ2-2; D is perhaps TRBD2 (6 bases). In germline, CDR1 is SGHNT, CDR2 YYREEE (reference sequence). This CDR3 has 15 amino acids. Trimming pared 8 bases from V and 3 bases from J, leaving 17 bases between. CDR3 bases: TGTGCCAGTCACCCTGGCGGGACCTACACCGGGGAGCTGTTTTTT. Amino acid sequence: CASHPGGTYTGELFF.

This clone was seen only a few times. The V and J genes are TRBV30 and TRBJ2-2, with 7 bases fitting TRBD1. This CDR3 is built from 14 residues. V lost 5 bases and J lost 3; bases outside the gene matches: 6. Germline values: CDR1 GTSNPN, CDR2 SVGIG (reference sequence). The CDR3 is CAWSQGIDTGELFF. The CDR3 region has the DNA TGTGCCTGGTCACAGGGGATAGACACCGGGGAGCTGTTTTTT.

This clone was seen only a few times. V is TRBV6-1 and J is TRBJ2-1; TRBD2 aligns across 11 bases. The V segment lost 0 bases and the J segment 7 bases; nucleotides outside the gene matches: 2. This CDR3 spans 15 amino acids. In germline, CDR1 is MNHNS, CDR2 SASEGT. DNA of the CDR3: TGTGCCAGCAGTGAAGCGACTAGCGGGAAGAATGAGCAGTTCTTC. It is translated as CASSEATSGKNEQFF.

The chain employs TRBV18 and TRBJ2-2; 7 positions match TRBD2. Trimming took 3 bases from V and 5 from J; bases not matched to a gene: 9. Germline V gene lookup returns CDR1 KGHSH and CDR2 LQKENI. The CDR3 is 16 amino acids. CDR3 protein: CASSPPETGGTGELFF. DNA of the CDR3: TGTGCCAGCTCACCCCCAGAGACCGGGGGGACCGGGGAGCTGTTTTTT.